The 19 T cell receptor beta chains listed next were all sequenced from one sample in a study of T-cell reconstitution after alpha-beta-depleted transplantation in children (dated by TCRdb to 2016 to 2017). The library came from PCR. The data were produced on an Illumina HiSeq 2500. Molecular barcoding was employed in the preparation of TCR libraries, with unique molecular identifiers being used to normalize TCRbeta repertoire quantification. TCRdb reprocessed the public reads (quality trimming at Q25 with fastp, clone calling with MiXCR) and kept in-frame beta chains. For every CDR3 protein sequence, its rows merge into one entry that carries the most common genes and DNA. The sample has some 490,000 distinct CDR3 sequences on record, approximately 12% of them singletons. The ten largest clones add up to about 5.4% of the sample. This material consisted of PBMCs from the stem cell graft donor, taken from the stem cell graft. These receptors were taken from a human donor who donated a stem cell graft to a child with combined immunodeficiency.

This sequence joins TRBV20-1 and TRBJ2-1, with D perhaps matching TRBD2 (5 bases). Between the trimmed V and J ends, which lost 3 bases and 4 bases, there was a span of 10 bases. Per germline, CDR1 DFQATT and CDR2 SNEGSKA (reference sequence). CDR3 size: 13 residues. The CDR3 bases are TGCAGTGCTAGGGACTGGGTTTACAATGAGCAGTTCTTC. It specifies CSARDWVYNEQFF.

This clonotype was recorded a few times. V usage is TRBV15 and J usage is TRBJ2-1, with D unresolved. V gave up 1 base and J gave up 8 bases, with 24 bases separating them. Germline CDR1 reads LNHNV; CDR2 reads YYDKDF (reference sequence). The CDR3 has 18 residues. This CDR3 is CATSRGGDTGEFLDEQFF. CDR3 nucleotide sequence: TGTGCCACCAGCAGAGGAGGAGATACTGGGGAATTCTTAGATGAGCAGTTCTTC.

This chain uses TRBV2 with TRBJ2-7; the D gene is possibly TRBD1 (6 bases). CDR1 and CDR2 from the germline V gene are SNHLY and FYNNEI. Trimming removed 5 bases from V and 7 bases from J, with 15 bases in between. This CDR3 spans 13 amino acids. CDR3 DNA sequence: TGTGCCAGCAGTCCCGGGACATTTGGGGAGCAGTACTTC. It translates to CASSPGTFGEQYF.

This clonotype has just a few counts. The CDR3 loop is CASTVDSGELFF. The CDR3 DNA reads as TGTGCCAGCACCGTGGACTCCGGGGAGCTGTTTTTT. The chain joins TRBV4-2 to TRBJ2-2; TRBD2 is a possible D gene (5 bases). The CDR3 runs to 12 residues. V lost 7 bases to trimming and J lost 6 bases, with 9 bases between them. The germline gives CDR1 LGHNA, CDR2 YNFKEQ.

This clonotype was observed a few times. The V gene is TRBV7-2, the J gene TRBJ2-3; D not certain. Trimming took 5 bases from V and 6 from J, leaving 18 bases between them. The CDR3 is made up of 15 amino acids. In germline, CDR1 is SGHTA, CDR2 FQGNSA. CDR3 DNA sequence: TGTGCCAGCAGCCTGAGCCCTTCCACGGTCGATACGCAGTATTTT. As protein: CASSLSPSTVDTQYF. The variable domain in full, completed from reference TRBV7-2 and TRBJ2-3, reads GAGVSQSPSNKVTEKGKDVELRCDPISGHTALYWYRQSLGQGLEFLIYFQGNSAPDKSGLPSDRFSAERTGGSVSTLTIQRTQQEDSAVYLCASSLSPSTVDTQYFGPGTRLTVL.

The rearrangement joins TRBV5-6 to TRBJ2-2; 8 positions match TRBD1. V lost 0 bases to trimming and J lost 5 bases; unmatched junction nucleotides: 9. The CDR3 loop spans 17 amino acids. Germline-derived CDR1 and CDR2 are SGHDT and YYEEEE. The CDR3 loop is CASSLGDRGPWTGELFF. The CDR3 coding sequence is TGTGCCAGCAGCTTGGGAGACAGGGGCCCCTGGACCGGGGAGCTGTTTTTT.

This clonotype has a count of ten or more. This sequence joins TRBV20-1 and TRBJ2-3; D perhaps matches TRBD2 (6 bases). Trimming removed 3 bases at V and 2 bases at J, with 15 bases between. CDR1 and CDR2 from the germline V gene are DFQATT and SNEGSKA (reference sequence). This CDR3 comprises 15 residues. CDR3 sequence reads: CSASPVPGVTDTQYF. The CDR3 bases are TGCAGTGCTAGTCCCGTCCCGGGGGTCACAGATACGCAGTATTTT.

The chain joins TRBV4-3 to TRBJ2-1, with D hard to call. V was shortened by 3 bases and J by 4 bases, with 13 bases between the two germline ends. Germline CDR1 is LGHNA and CDR2 is YSLEER. The CDR3 totals 15 residues. The CDR3 is CASSHGVIPYNEQFF. CDR3 in DNA: TGCGCCAGCAGCCATGGGGTGATTCCTTACAATGAGCAGTTCTTC.

This clonotype was counted only a few times. This chain connects TRBV29-1 to TRBJ2-7, with D possibly TRBD1 on 5 matching bases. The V end was cut by 6 bases, the J end by 3 bases, with 9 bases between. The CDR3 runs 11 residues. The germline CDR1 and CDR2 sequences are SQVTM and ANQGSEA. Written as DNA, the CDR3 is TGCAGCGTGGAGACAGACTACGAGCAGTACTTC. This codes for CSVETDYEQYF.

The table lists this clonotype with a few counts. V and J are TRBV7-9 and TRBJ2-5, with TRBD2 matching over 7 bases. V trimming: 5 bases; J trimming: 2 bases; junction bases outside the gene matches: 2. Looked up from germline, CDR1 is SEHNR and CDR2 is FQNEAQ (reference sequence). The CDR3 is 13 amino acids. CDR3 coding DNA: TGTGCCAGCAGCCGGACTAGACAAGAGACCCAGTACTTC. It codes for CASSRTRQETQYF.

This clonotype has a handful of counts. The CDR3 nucleotides are TGTGCCAGCAGCCAAGAATTGACTGTCCGTGGCTACACCTTC. It translates to CASSQELTVRGYTF. The genes are TRBV3-1 and TRBJ1-2; D is uncertain. V lost 0 bases, J lost 7 bases, and 12 bases lay in between. Looked up from germline, CDR1 is LGHDT and CDR2 is YNNKEL (reference sequence). CDR3 length equals 14 residues.

This clonotype has a count of ten or more. This chain links TRBV7-2 with TRBJ1-1; 7 positions match TRBD1. The V gene's germline CDR1 is SGHTA and CDR2 FQGNSA. With V trimmed by 0 bases and J by 4 bases, 5 bases remained unmatched. The CDR3 spans 15 residues. DNA for the CDR3: TGTGCCAGCAGCTTAGCAGGGGGCTTGAGCACTGAAGCTTTCTTT. This translates into CASSLAGGLSTEAFF.

This clonotype has a single count. The rearrangement joins TRBV11-2 to TRBJ2-1, with D unresolved. Looked up from germline, CDR1 is SGHAT and CDR2 is FQNNGV. The V end was cut by 3 bases, the J end by 3 bases, with 6 bases between. CDR3 length: 13 amino acids. The CDR3 loop is CASSLLYYNEQFF. The CDR3 region has the DNA TGTGCCAGCAGCTTGTTATACTACAATGAGCAGTTCTTC. The full variable domain, rest sourced from reference TRBV11-2 and TRBJ2-1, is EAGVAQSPRYKIIEKRQSVAFWCNPISGHATLYWYQQILGQGPKLLIQFQNNGVVDDSQLPKDRFSAERLKGVDSTLKIQPAKLEDSAVYLCASSLLYYNEQFFGPGTRLTVL.

This clonotype was observed many times. This sequence joins TRBV7-9 and TRBJ1-5, with D unclear. This CDR3 region has 15 residues. The germline CDR1 and CDR2 sequences are SEHNR and FQNEAQ (reference sequence). V was cut by 1 base and J by 1 base, with 8 bases left in between. The CDR3 coding sequence is TGTGCCAGCAGCTTAGGTCTTGCGAGCAATCAGCCCCAGCATTTT. Its translation: CASSLGLASNQPQHF.

The chain combines TRBV27 with TRBJ1-2; 9 nucleotides align to TRBD1. There are 13 residues in the CDR3. The V segment lost 6 bases and the J segment 4 bases; nucleotides outside the gene matches: 3. Germline V gene sequence: CDR1 MNHEY, CDR2 SMNVEV (reference sequence). The CDR3 coding sequence is TGTGCCAGCAGACGGGGACAGGGCTATGGCTACACCTTC. Translating gives CASRRGQGYGYTF.

This clonotype was observed a few times. The V call is TRBV20-1, the J call TRBJ1-2; 8 nucleotides agree with TRBD1. The V gene's germline CDR1 is DFQATT and CDR2 SNEGSKA (reference sequence). The ends lost 3 bases at V and 8 bases at J; junction bases unmatched: 11. The CDR3 covers 14 residues. Here the CDR3 DNA reads TGCAGTGCTAGGACTCTCGACAGGGGTAACGGCTACACCTTC. It specifies CSARTLDRGNGYTF.

There are many counts of this clonotype. This chain joins TRBV7-9 and TRBJ1-4, with 7 bases identical to TRBD1. This CDR3 region has 15 residues. CDR1 and CDR2 (germline): SEHNR, FQNEAQ (reference sequence). V shed 4 bases, J shed 3 bases, and the junction held 5 bases outside the gene matches. The CDR3 DNA follows: TGTGCCAGCAGCTCTTACAGGGGATCTAATGAAAAACTGTTTTTT. It encodes CASSSYRGSNEKLFF.

This clonotype has at least ten counts. J is TRBJ2-7 and V is TRBV5-5; tentatively, D is TRBD1 or TRBD2 (5 bases each). V gave up 0 bases and J gave up 0 bases, with 7 bases separating them. Germline V lookup: CDR1 SGHKS, CDR2 YYEKEE (reference sequence). The length of the CDR3 is 14 residues. The CDR3 sequence is CASSLVGTSYEQYF. Written as DNA, the CDR3 is TGTGCCAGCAGCTTGGTCGGGACCTCCTACGAGCAGTACTTC.

Concerning this clonotype itself: This may be a read error, as it is one base from a much larger clone. V is TRBV3-1 and J is TRBJ2-6; D gene uncertain. Germline V gives CDR1 LGHDT, CDR2 YNNKEL (reference sequence). The CDR3 loop spans 15 amino acids. The CDR3 DNA reads TGTGCCAGCACCCAAGACCTCTCTGGGGCCAACGTCCTGACTTTC. Encoded protein: CASTQDLSGANVLTF.